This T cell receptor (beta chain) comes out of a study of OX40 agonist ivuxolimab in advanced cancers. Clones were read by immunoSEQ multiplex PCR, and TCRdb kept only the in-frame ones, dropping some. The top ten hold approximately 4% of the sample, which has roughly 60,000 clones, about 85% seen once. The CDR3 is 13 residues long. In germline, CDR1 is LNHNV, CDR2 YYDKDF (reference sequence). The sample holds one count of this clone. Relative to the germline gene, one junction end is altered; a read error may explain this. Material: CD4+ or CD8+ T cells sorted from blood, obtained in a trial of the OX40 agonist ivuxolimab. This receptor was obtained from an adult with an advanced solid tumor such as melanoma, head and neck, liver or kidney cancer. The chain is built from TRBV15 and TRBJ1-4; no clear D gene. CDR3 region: CATSGRVRQQVLF. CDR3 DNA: TGTGCCACCAGCGGGAGGGTTAGGCAGCAAGTCCTTTTT.